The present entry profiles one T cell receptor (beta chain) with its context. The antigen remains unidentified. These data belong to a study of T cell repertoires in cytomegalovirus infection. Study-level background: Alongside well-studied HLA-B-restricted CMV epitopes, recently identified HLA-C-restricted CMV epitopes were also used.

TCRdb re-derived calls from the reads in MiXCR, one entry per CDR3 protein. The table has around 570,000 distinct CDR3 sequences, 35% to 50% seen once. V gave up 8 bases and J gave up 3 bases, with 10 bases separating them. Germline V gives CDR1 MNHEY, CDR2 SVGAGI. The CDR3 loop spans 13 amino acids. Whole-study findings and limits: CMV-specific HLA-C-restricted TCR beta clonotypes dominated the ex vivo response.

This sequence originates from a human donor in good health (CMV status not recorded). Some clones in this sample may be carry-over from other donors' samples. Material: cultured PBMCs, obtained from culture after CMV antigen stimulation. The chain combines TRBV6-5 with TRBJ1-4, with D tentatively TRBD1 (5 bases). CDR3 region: CASRRASNEKLFF. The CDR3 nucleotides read TGTGCCAGCCGCAGGGCCTCTAATGAAAAACTGTTTTTT.